The rows below give T cell receptor beta chains drawn from one sample of a study of blood T cells in healthy people across ages. TCRdb used MiXCR to reprocess the 5' RACE reads, holding one entry per CDR3 protein. The sample records roughly 830,000 distinct CDR3 sequences, 60% to 80% being singletons. The sample taken for sequencing was blood. These receptors were obtained from a man in his thirties or forties in good health. The CDR3 runs from the conserved cysteine through the conserved F or W. A D gene is named only where the DNA matches it firmly. Some rows mark clone size as missing; the rest say once, few, many or name a class of expanded clone.

D,J,V,size,length,CDR3,DNA
TRBD1,TRBJ1-5,TRBV27,-,16,CASSLGTQGGNQPQHF,TGTGCCAGCAGTTTGGGGACACAGGGGGGCAATCAGCCCCAGCATTTT
-,TRBJ1-2,TRBV2,-,15,CASSPLGGSHYGYTF,TGTGCCAGCAGCCCCTTGGGGGGATCTCACTATGGCTACACCTTC
-,TRBJ2-7,TRBV7-2,-,15,CASSLGGRHSYEQYF,TGTGCCAGCAGCTTAGGCGGACGGCATTCCTACGAGCAGTACTTC
-,TRBJ2-3,TRBV7-8,-,17,CASSYPVSGSGSDTQYF,TGTGCCAGCAGCTACCCTGTTAGCGGCTCGGGGTCTGATACGCAGTATTTT
-,TRBJ1-5,TRBV4-2,-,16,CASSQDGGRSNQPQHF,TGTGCCAGCAGCCAAGATGGCGGACGTAGCAATCAGCCCCAGCATTTT
-,TRBJ2-1,TRBV29-1,-,13,CSVEDTRNNEQFF,TGCAGCGTTGAAGACACGAGGAACAATGAGCAGTTCTTC
-,TRBJ1-5,TRBV20-1,few,14,CSARDRRRNQPQHF,TGCAGTGCTAGAGATCGCAGGAGGAATCAGCCCCAGCATTTT
-,TRBJ2-7,TRBV5-5,few,15,CASSLDAGVVYEQYF,TGTGCCAGCAGCTTGGATGCAGGGGTCGTCTACGAGCAGTACTTC
-,TRBJ2-7,TRBV4-1,-,16,CASSQVRTVLYYEQYF,TGCGCCAGCAGCCAAGTTAGGACAGTCTTATACTACGAGCAGTACTTC
-,TRBJ2-7,TRBV29-1,few,12,CSVAGVADEQYF,TGCAGCGTTGCGGGGGTAGCCGACGAGCAGTACTTC
-,TRBJ2-6,TRBV20-1,few,14,CSALTGSGANVLTF,TGCAGTGCTCTCACGGGCTCTGGGGCCAACGTCCTGACTTTC
TRBD1,TRBJ1-5,TRBV27,-,16,CASSPTGTNGNQPQHF,TGTGCCAGCAGCCCGACAGGGACGAATGGAAATCAGCCCCAGCATTTT
-,TRBJ1-4,TRBV4-2,-,16,CASSQDRRTINEKLFF,TGTGCCAGCAGCCAGGACAGACGGACGATTAATGAAAAACTGTTTTTT
-,TRBJ2-7,TRBV7-2,-,14,CASSLGAGLDEQYF,TGTGCCAGCAGCTTAGGAGCTGGGTTGGACGAGCAGTACTTC
TRBD1,TRBJ2-7,TRBV13,few,14,CASSRRQGAGEQYF,TGTGCCAGCAGCAGAAGACAGGGGGCAGGCGAGCAGTACTTC
TRBD2,TRBJ2-1,TRBV29-1,few,14,CSVERLADNNEQFF,TGCAGCGTTGAACGGCTAGCGGACAACAATGAGCAGTTCTTC
-,TRBJ2-1,TRBV5-1,-,16,CASSPGWAFSSYEQFF,TGCGCCAGCAGCCCGGGGTGGGCGTTTAGCTCCTACGAGCAGTTCTTC
TRBD1,TRBJ1-6,TRBV7-2,-,15,CASSLVQGDNSPLHF,TGTGCCAGCAGCTTAGTTCAGGGGGATAATTCACCCCTCCACTTT
-,TRBJ2-5,TRBV4-3,-,14,CASSLAGTAETQYF,TGCGCCAGCAGCTTAGCAGGGACGGCGGAGACCCAGTACTTC
-,TRBJ2-1,TRBV20-1,-,16,CSARDPNARSYNEQFF,TGCAGTGCTAGAGACCCGAATGCCCGCTCCTACAATGAGCAGTTCTTC
TRBD2,TRBJ2-1,TRBV7-7,few,17,CASSQGLAGDSYNEQFF,TGTGCCAGCAGCCAGGGACTAGCGGGGGACTCCTACAATGAGCAGTTCTTC
TRBD2,TRBJ2-1,TRBV5-1,-,15,CASSSRLAGGGEQFF,TGCGCCAGCAGCTCCAGACTAGCGGGGGGCGGTGAGCAGTTCTTC
-,TRBJ2-7,TRBV7-6,-,17,CASSLDANPAGSYEQYF,TGTGCCAGCAGCTTAGATGCCAATCCAGCGGGCTCCTACGAGCAGTACTTC
-,TRBJ2-3,TRBV12-3/TRBV12-4,-,15,CASSSTGTPLDTQYF,TGTGCCAGCAGTTCTACCGGGACCCCCCTAGATACGCAGTATTTT
TRBD1,TRBJ1-2,TRBV6-6,few,15,CASRSRTGRYYGYTF,TGTGCCAGCAGGAGCCGGACAGGGAGGTACTATGGCTACACCTTC
-,TRBJ1-4,TRBV28,-,15,CASSSAGTTNEKLFF,TGTGCCAGCAGTTCGGCGGGGACAACTAATGAAAAACTGTTTTTT
TRBD1,TRBJ1-2,TRBV29-1,-,13,CSVPRTGRAGYTF,TGCAGCGTACCCAGGACAGGGCGGGCTGGCTACACCTTC
TRBD2,TRBJ2-2,TRBV20-1,-,16,CSARDGGGANTGELFF,TGCAGTGCTAGAGATGGCGGGGGAGCGAACACCGGGGAGCTGTTTTTT
-,TRBJ2-2,TRBV7-2,-,17,CASSRGVSRESTGELFF,TGTGCCAGCAGCCGAGGCGTTAGCAGGGAGAGCACCGGGGAGCTGTTTTTT
-,TRBJ1-4,TRBV6-5,-,14,CASNFGGRGEKLFF,TGTGCCAGCAATTTCGGGGGGAGGGGGGAAAAACTGTTTTTT
-,TRBJ1-2,TRBV6-2/TRBV6-3,-,16,CASSSRRGGGNYGYTF,TGTGCCAGCAGTTCCAGGAGGGGAGGAGGTAACTATGGCTACACCTTC